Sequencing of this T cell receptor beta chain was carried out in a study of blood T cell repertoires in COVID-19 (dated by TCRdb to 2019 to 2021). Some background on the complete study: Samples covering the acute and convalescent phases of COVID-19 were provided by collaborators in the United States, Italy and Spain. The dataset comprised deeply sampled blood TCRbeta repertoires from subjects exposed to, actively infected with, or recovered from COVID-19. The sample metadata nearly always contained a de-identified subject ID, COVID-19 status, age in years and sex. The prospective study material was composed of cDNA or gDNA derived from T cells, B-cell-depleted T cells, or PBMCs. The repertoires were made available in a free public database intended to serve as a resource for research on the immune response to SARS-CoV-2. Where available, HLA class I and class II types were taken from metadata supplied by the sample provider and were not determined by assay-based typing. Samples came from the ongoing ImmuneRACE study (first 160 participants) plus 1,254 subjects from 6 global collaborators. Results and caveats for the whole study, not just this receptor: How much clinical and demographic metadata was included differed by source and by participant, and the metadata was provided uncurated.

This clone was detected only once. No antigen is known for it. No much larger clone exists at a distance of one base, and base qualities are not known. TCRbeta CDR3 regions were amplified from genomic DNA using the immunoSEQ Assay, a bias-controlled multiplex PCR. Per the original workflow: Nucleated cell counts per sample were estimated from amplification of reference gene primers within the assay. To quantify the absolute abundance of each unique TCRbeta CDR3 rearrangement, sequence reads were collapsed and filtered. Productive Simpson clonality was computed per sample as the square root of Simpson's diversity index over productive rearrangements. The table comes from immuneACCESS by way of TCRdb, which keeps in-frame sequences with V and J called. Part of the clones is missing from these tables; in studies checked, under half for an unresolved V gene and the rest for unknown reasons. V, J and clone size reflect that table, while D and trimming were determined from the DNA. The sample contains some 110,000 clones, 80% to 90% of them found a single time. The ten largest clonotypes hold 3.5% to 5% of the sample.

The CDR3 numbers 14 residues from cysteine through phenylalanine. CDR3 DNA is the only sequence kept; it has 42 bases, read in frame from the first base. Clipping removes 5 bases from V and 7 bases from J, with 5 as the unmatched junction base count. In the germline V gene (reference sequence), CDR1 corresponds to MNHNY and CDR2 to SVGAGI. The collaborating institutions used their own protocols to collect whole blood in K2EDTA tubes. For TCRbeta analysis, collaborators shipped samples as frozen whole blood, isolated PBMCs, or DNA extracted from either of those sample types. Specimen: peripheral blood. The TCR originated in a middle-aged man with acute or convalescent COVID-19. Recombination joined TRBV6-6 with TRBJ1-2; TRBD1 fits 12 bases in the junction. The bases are TGTGCCAGCAGTCACCGGGACAGGGGGCTTGGCTACACCTTC. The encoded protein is CASSHRDRGLGYTF.